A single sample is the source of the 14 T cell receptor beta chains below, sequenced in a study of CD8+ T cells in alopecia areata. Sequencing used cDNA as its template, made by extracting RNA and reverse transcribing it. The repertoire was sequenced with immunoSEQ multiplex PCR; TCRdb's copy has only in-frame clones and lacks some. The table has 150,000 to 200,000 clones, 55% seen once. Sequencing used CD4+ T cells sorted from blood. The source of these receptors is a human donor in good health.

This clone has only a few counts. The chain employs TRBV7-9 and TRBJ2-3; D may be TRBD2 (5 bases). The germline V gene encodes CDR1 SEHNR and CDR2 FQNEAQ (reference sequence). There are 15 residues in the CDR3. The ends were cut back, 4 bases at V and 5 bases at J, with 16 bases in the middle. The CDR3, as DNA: TGTGCCAGCAGCTCTTACCGGGGAAAACGAGATACGCAGTATTTT. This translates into CASSSYRGKRDTQYF.

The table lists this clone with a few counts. CDR3 in amino acids: CASSQSRWGEQYF. For the CDR3, the DNA is TGTGCCAGCAGCCAAAGTCGATGGGGAGAGCAGTACTTC. The J gene is TRBJ2-7, the V gene TRBV16, with unresolved D. This CDR3 has 13 residues. The germline V and J ends were trimmed by 2 bases and 7 bases, with 12 bases remaining between them. Germline values: CDR1 KGHSY, CDR2 FQNENV.

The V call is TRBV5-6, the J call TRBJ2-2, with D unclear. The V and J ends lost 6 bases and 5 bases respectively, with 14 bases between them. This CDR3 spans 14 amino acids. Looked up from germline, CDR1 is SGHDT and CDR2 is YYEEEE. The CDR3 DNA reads TGTGCCAGCAAGAGGAACGGAAGGACCGGGGAGCTGTTTTTT. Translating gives CASKRNGRTGELFF.

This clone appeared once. The CDR3 DNA is TGTGCCAGCAGTCCCTCGGTAGGCAGCCCATGGGCCAACGTCCTGACTTTC. It translates to CASSPSVGSPWANVLTF. The chain employs TRBV27 and TRBJ2-6; no reliable D call. V was pared by 5 bases and J by 5 bases, with 19 bases between. The germline gives CDR1 MNHEY, CDR2 SMNVEV (reference sequence). This CDR3 region has 17 residues.

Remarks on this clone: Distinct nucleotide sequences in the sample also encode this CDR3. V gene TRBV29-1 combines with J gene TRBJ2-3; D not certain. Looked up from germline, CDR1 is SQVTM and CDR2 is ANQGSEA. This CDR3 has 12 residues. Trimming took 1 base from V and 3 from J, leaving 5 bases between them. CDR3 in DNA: TGCAGCGTTGAAGTCTTAACAGATACGCAGTATTTT. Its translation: CSVEVLTDTQYF.

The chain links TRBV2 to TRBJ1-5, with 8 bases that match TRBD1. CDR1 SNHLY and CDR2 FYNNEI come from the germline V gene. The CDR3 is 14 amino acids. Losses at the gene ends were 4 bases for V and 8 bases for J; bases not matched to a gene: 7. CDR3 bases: TGTGCCAGCAGTGGTGGACAGGGCAGGGAGCCCCAGCATTTT. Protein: CASSGGQGREPQHF.

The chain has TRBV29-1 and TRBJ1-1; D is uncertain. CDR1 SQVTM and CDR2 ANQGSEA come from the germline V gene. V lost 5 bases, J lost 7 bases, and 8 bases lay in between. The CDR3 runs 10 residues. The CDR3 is CSVSIDEAFF. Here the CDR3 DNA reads TGCAGCGTTAGTATCGATGAAGCTTTCTTT.

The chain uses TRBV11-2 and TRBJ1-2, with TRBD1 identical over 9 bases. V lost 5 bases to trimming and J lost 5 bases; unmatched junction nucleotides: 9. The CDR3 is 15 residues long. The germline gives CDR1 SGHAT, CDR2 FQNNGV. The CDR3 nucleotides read TGTGCCAGCAGCGGAAACAGGGGGCGCTGGTATGGCTACACCTTC. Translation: CASSGNRGRWYGYTF.

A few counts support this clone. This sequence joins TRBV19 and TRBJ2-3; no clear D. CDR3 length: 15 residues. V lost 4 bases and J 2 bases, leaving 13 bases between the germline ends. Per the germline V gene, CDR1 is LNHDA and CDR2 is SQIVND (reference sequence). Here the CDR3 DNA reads TGTGCCAGTAGTAAGGATTCGGGTCCCACAGATACGCAGTATTTT. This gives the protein CASSKDSGPTDTQYF.

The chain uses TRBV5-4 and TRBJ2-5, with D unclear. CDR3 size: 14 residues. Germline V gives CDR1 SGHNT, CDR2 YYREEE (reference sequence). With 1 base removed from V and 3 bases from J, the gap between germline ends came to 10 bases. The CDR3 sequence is CASSLSLAEETQYF. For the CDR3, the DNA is TGTGCCAGCAGCTTGTCTTTGGCAGAAGAGACCCAGTACTTC.

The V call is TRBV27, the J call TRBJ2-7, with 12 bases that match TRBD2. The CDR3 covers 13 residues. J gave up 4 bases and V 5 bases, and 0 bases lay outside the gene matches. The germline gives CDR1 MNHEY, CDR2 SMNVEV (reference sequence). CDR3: CASSGLAGYEQYF. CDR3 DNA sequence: TGTGCCAGCAGTGGACTAGCGGGGTACGAGCAGTACTTC.

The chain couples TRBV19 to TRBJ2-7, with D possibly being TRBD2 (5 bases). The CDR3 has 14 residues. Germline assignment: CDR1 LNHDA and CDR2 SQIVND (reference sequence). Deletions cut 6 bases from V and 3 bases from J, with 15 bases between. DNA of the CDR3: TGTGCCAGTAGAAAGGACCCCGGGGTCTACGAGCAGTACTTC. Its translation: CASRKDPGVYEQYF.

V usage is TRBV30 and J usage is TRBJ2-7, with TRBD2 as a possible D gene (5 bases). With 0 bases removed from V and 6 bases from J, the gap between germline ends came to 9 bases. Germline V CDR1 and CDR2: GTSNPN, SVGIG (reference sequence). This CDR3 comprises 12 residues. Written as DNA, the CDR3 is TGTGCCTGGAGTGTACGGGGATTCGAGCAGTACTTC. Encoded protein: CAWSVRGFEQYF.

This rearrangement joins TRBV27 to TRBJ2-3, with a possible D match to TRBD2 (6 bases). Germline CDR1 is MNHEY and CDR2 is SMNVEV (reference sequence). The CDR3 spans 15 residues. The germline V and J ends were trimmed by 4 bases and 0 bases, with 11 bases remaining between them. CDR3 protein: CASSSFGGSTDTQYF. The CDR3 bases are TGTGCCAGCAGTTCCTTCGGGGGAAGCACAGATACGCAGTATTTT.